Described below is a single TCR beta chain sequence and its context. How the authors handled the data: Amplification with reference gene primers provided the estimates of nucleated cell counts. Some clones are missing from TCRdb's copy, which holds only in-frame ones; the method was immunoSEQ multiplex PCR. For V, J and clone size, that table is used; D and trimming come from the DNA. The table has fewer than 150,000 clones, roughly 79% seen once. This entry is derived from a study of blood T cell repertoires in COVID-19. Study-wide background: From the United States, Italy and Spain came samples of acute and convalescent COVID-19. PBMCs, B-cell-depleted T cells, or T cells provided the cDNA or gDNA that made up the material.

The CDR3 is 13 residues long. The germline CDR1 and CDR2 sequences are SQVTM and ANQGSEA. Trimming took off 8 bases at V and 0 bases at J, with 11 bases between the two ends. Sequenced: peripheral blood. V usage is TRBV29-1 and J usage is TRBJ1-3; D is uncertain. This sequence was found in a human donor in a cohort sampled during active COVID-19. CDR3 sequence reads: CSTRLGSGNTIYF. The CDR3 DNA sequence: TGCAGCACCCGCCTAGGCTCTGGAAACACCATATATTTT.